One T cell receptor beta chain is described in this entry. What it recognizes is unknown. Mismatch with germline at one junction end may stem from a read error. The sample belongs to a study of vaccination and CD4 T cells after COVID-19. Study context: The post-vaccine samples came a median 72 days after dose two (range 14 to 241). Control cultures, each given a CEFX pool, an HIV-1 Nef pool, or no peptide, were included.

The CDR3 is 15 amino acids. Germline CDR1 reads SGHNT; CDR2 reads YENEEA. Stated treatment: roughly ten-day PBMC culture with coronavirus spike peptide pools or control peptides (ViraFEST assay). With the Oncomine TCR Beta short-read assay, DNA from cultured CD4+ T cells was sequenced. TCRdb used MiXCR to reprocess the PCR reads, holding one entry per CDR3 protein. The table includes 9,000 to 13,000 distinct CDR3 sequences, more than 20% detected once. The receptor was derived from a human donor who had recovered from COVID-19. The V gene is TRBV11-3, the J gene TRBJ2-1; D ambiguous. Specimen: CD4+ T cells from blood, cultured in vitro, collected after SARS-CoV-2 vaccination. The CDR3 DNA reads as TGTGCCTGCAGCCTGACTTCCACCCCTCTCAATGAGCAGTTCTTC. The encoded protein is CACSLTSTPLNEQFF.